These 14 T cell receptor beta chains originate from one sample sequenced in a study of T cells expressing NK-cell markers. TCRdb reprocessed the 5' RACE reads and keeps a single row for each CDR3 protein, giving no DNA. This sample's table has 350,000 to 400,000 distinct CDR3 sequences. Sequencing was performed on blood T cells: a sorted CD56 or NKG2C T cell subset, CD4+ or CD8+ T cells, or bulk PBMC T cells (not recorded which). Receptors were obtained from a woman aged 50 to 65 in good health.

The rearrangement links TRBV7-2 to TRBJ1-4; TCRdb proposes TRBD1, but this gene call is untestable without DNA. This CDR3 is built from 14 residues. The germline gives CDR1 SGHTA, CDR2 FQGNSA. CDR3 in amino acids: CASRPGTGHEKLFF.

This chain links TRBV5-8 with TRBJ2-3. The CDR3 length is 15 residues. The germline V gene has CDR1 SGHTS and CDR2 YDEGEE. CDR3 region: CASALGSRTADTQYF.

The V call is TRBV5-5, the J call TRBJ2-3; the TRBD1 assignment by TCRdb is unverifiable without DNA. Germline CDR1 reads SGHKS; CDR2 reads YYEKEE (reference sequence). This CDR3 has 17 residues. The CDR3 reads CASSFSGRGPSTDTQYF.

CDR3 protein: CASSLGPAGGNTEAFF. The chain joins TRBV5-1 to TRBJ1-1. Germline CDR1 and CDR2: SGHRS and YFSETQ. The CDR3 spans 16 residues.

This chain links TRBV20-1 with TRBJ2-1; TCRdb selects TRBD2, and the lack of DNA leaves this call unchecked. CDR1 DFQATT and CDR2 SNEGSKA come from the germline V gene (reference sequence). The CDR3 has 13 residues. The CDR3 loop reads CSATRLAVNEQFF.

CDR3: CASSQDVAGGADPEAFF. The gene calls are TRBV4-2 and TRBJ1-1; there is no DNA to check the TCRdb D call of TRBD1. The CDR3 is 17 residues long. Germline CDR1 and CDR2: LGHNA and YNFKEQ.

The CDR3: CASSLGGAGTQYF. The chain recombines TRBV11-2 with TRBJ2-3; TCRdb's D call, TRBD1, is unchecked because there is no DNA. The CDR3 is made up of 13 amino acids. CDR1 is SGHAT and CDR2 is FQNNGV in the germline V gene.

The V gene is TRBV20-1, the J gene TRBJ2-1; TCRdb reports TRBD1, a call that lacks DNA to check it against. Germline V gives CDR1 DFQATT, CDR2 SNEGSKA (reference sequence). The CDR3 is 12 residues long. The CDR3 reads CSARYRYNEQFF.

V is TRBV7-9 and J is TRBJ2-2; checking the TCRdb D call of TRBD1 is not possible without DNA. This CDR3 has 13 amino acids. The germline V gene has CDR1 SEHNR and CDR2 FQNEAQ (reference sequence). The CDR3 loop reads CASSLAGGGELFF.

V is TRBV9 and J is TRBJ2-3; the D call from TCRdb, TRBD2, cannot be confirmed without DNA. This CDR3 region has 15 residues. The germline V gene encodes CDR1 SGDLS and CDR2 YYNGEE. The CDR3 protein is CASSVAGGWGDTQYF.

The chain combines TRBV20-1 with TRBJ1-2; TCRdb reports TRBD1, a call that lacks DNA to check it against. The V gene's germline CDR1 is DFQATT and CDR2 SNEGSKA (reference sequence). CDR3 length equals 14 residues. The CDR3 sequence is CSARGGTGGLGYTF.

This chain connects TRBV6-5 to TRBJ2-1; TCRdb's D call, TRBD1, is unchecked because there is no DNA. This CDR3 is built from 16 residues. The V gene's germline CDR1 is MNHEY and CDR2 SVGAGI. CDR3 protein: CASSYRGSGENNEQFF.

The J gene is TRBJ2-1, the V gene TRBV3-1; TCRdb selects TRBD1, and the lack of DNA leaves this call unchecked. The CDR3 runs to 13 residues. Germline V gives CDR1 LGHDT, CDR2 YNNKEL (reference sequence). CDR3 sequence: CASGGLGANEQFF.

V gene TRBV5-1 combines with J gene TRBJ2-7. The CDR3 loop spans 12 amino acids. From germline, CDR1 is SGHRS and CDR2 YFSETQ. CDR3 amino acids: CASSRTDYEQYF.